This paragraph covers one T cell receptor (beta chain) sequence. Its antigen is not identified. The data belong to a study of OX40 agonist ivuxolimab in advanced cancers. About the study: Patients enrolled in dose escalation were diagnosed with hepatocellular carcinoma, melanoma, renal cell or head and neck cancer. Points from the study as a whole: Partly responding patients at 0.1-3.0 mg/kg showed some of the smallest clonal expansion.

The CDR3 is 16 amino acids. In germline, CDR1 is SGHRS, CDR2 YFSETQ. The germline V and J ends were trimmed by 0 bases and 2 bases, with 13 bases remaining between them. Data came from immunoSEQ multiplex PCR; TCRdb stores just in-frame clones and leaves some out. Altogether about 60,000 clones are present, about four fifths being singletons, with the ten largest covering 2% to 2.5%. The chain has TRBV5-1 and TRBJ2-3; no clear D gene. The sample was CD4+ or CD8+ T cells sorted from blood, taken in a trial of the OX40 agonist ivuxolimab. The sequence derives from an adult with an advanced solid tumor such as melanoma, head and neck, liver or kidney cancer. CDR3 DNA: TGCGCCAGCAGCTTGGGTATAGATAGGTTCACAGATACGCAGTATTTT. Amino acids: CASSLGIDRFTDTQYF.